These 32 T cell receptor beta chains share one sample of origin, sequenced in a study of OX40 agonist ivuxolimab in advanced cancers. Clones were sequenced by immunoSEQ multiplex PCR, and TCRdb holds only the in-frame ones, with some missing. The sample has tens of thousands of clones; roughly nine tenths are singletons. Sequenced material: CD4+ or CD8+ T cells sorted from blood, taken in a trial of the OX40 agonist ivuxolimab. The receptor set was obtained from an adult with an advanced solid tumor such as melanoma, head and neck, liver or kidney cancer.

The sample holds one count of this clone. This rearrangement joins TRBV11-2 to TRBJ1-6; D uncertain. This CDR3 comprises 15 residues. Trimming pared 4 bases from V and 7 bases from J, leaving 14 bases between. Germline V gene data show CDR1 as SGHAT and CDR2 as FQNNGV. CDR3 in DNA: TGTGCCAGCAGCTCCCTGGGATCCTCCAATTCACCCCTCCACTTT. Its protein is CASSSLGSSNSPLHF.

There are a few counts of this clone. The chain has TRBV7-8 and TRBJ2-3; D gene ambiguous. CDR3 length equals 13 residues. The ends were cut back, 4 bases at V and 0 bases at J, with 5 bases in the middle. Germline values: CDR1 SGHVS, CDR2 FQNEAQ. The CDR3, as DNA: TGTGCCAGCAGCTCGACGAGCACAGATACGCAGTATTTT. Translation gives CASSSTSTDTQYF.

This CDR3 reads CASRFGAGASYEQYF. The CDR3 coding sequence is TGCGCCAGCAGATTTGGGGCAGGGGCTTCCTACGAGCAGTACTTC. The chain couples TRBV5-1 to TRBJ2-7, with a tentative D call TRBD1 (6 bases). CDR1 is SGHRS, CDR2 YFSETQ, per germline. The CDR3 covers 15 residues. V dropped 5 bases and J dropped 1 base, with 16 bases sitting between them.

This chain uses TRBV7-2 with TRBJ2-7; TRBD2 agrees at 7 bases. CDR3 length: 14 amino acids. Germline V gives CDR1 SGHTA, CDR2 FQGNSA. Losses at the gene ends were 1 base for V and 2 bases for J; bases not matched to a gene: 2. The CDR3 spells CASSLGDYPYEQYF. CDR3 DNA: TGTGCCAGCAGCTTAGGGGACTACCCCTACGAGCAGTACTTC.

The rearrangement joins TRBV5-8 to TRBJ2-1, with TRBD2 matching 9 bases. The CDR3 has 16 amino acids. Germline trimming cut 0 bases from V and 5 bases from J; bases unmatched to any gene: 6. Germline CDR1 and CDR2: SGHTS and YDEGEE. CDR3 loop: CASSLVRLADHNEQFF. CDR3 DNA: TGTGCCAGCAGCTTGGTACGACTAGCGGACCACAATGAGCAGTTCTTC.

The CDR3 reads CASSPFWGGEGNTIYF. The DNA of the CDR3 is TGCGCCAGCAGCCCCTTCTGGGGCGGGGAGGGAAACACCATATATTTT. The gene calls are TRBV4-3 and TRBJ1-3; weak D call: TRBD1 (5 bases). The V end was cut by 4 bases, the J end by 4 bases, with 17 bases between. This CDR3 is built from 16 residues. Per the germline V gene, CDR1 is LGHNA and CDR2 is YSLEER.

The chain has TRBV19 and TRBJ1-1; TRBD1 aligns across 8 bases. The junction had 2 bases not matched to a gene; V was cut back by 2 bases and J by 3 bases. CDR3 size: 14 residues. Germline CDR1 LNHDA, CDR2 SQIVND (reference sequence). The CDR3 loop reads CASSIQGADTEAFF. The CDR3 DNA is TGTGCCAGTAGTATACAGGGGGCGGACACTGAAGCTTTCTTT. Variable domain in full (rest from reference TRBV19 and TRBJ1-1): DGGITQSPKYLFRKEGQNVTLSCEQNLNHDAMYWYRQDPGQGLRLIYYSQIVNDFQKGDIAEGYSVSREKKESFPLTVTSAQKNPTAFYLCASSIQGADTEAFFGQGTRLTVV.

The genes are TRBV30 and TRBJ1-3; 7 nucleotides match TRBD1. With 3 bases clipped from V and 1 base from J, the junction kept 6 bases outside the gene matches. The CDR3 has 15 residues. The germline CDR1 and CDR2 sequences are GTSNPN and SVGIG (reference sequence). CDR3 bases: TGTGCCTGGAGCGACAGGGTTTTATCTGGAAACACCATATATTTT. This encodes CAWSDRVLSGNTIYF.

V and J are TRBV5-6 and TRBJ2-1; D perhaps matches TRBD2 (6 bases). Germline V gene data show CDR1 as SGHDT and CDR2 as YYEEEE. This CDR3 contains 15 residues. Trimming took off 2 bases at V and 7 bases at J, with 16 bases between the two ends. In DNA, the CDR3 is TGTGCCAGCAGCTTTGGGACTCGTTCGAATAATGAGCAGTTCTTC. Amino acids: CASSFGTRSNNEQFF. The full variable domain, rest sourced from reference TRBV5-6 and TRBJ2-1, is DAGVTQSPTHLIKTRGQQVTLRCSPKSGHDTVSWYQQALGQGPQFIFQYYEEEERQRGNFPDRFSGHQFPNYSSELNVNALLLGDSALYLCASSFGTRSNNEQFFGPGTRLTVL.

This clone was seen only once. This sequence joins TRBV5-1 and TRBJ1-1; D is possibly TRBD1 (5 bases). This CDR3 is built from 17 residues. V was trimmed by 0 bases and J by 4 bases, leaving 19 bases between them. Germline CDR1 and CDR2: SGHRS and YFSETQ. CDR3 bases: TGCGCCAGCAGCTTGGCCGCGGGGACGATTGTAGGCACTGAAGCTTTCTTT. Translating gives CASSLAAGTIVGTEAFF.

J is TRBJ1-4 and V is TRBV5-1, with D maybe TRBD1 (6 bases). This CDR3 spans 15 amino acids. Trimming stripped 0 bases from V and 6 bases from J, with 12 bases between. The germline gives CDR1 SGHRS, CDR2 YFSETQ. The CDR3 here is CASSLGPQGDEKLFF. CDR3 DNA: TGCGCCAGCAGCTTGGGTCCACAGGGTGATGAAAAACTGTTTTTT.

The chain recombines TRBV19 with TRBJ1-1, with D maybe TRBD1 (6 bases). This CDR3 contains 14 residues. Trimming stripped 4 bases from V and 5 bases from J, with 14 bases between. The V gene's germline CDR1 is LNHDA and CDR2 SQIVND (reference sequence). CDR3 sequence: CASSTPTGITEAFF. For the CDR3, the DNA is TGTGCCAGTAGTACGCCGACAGGTATTACTGAAGCTTTCTTT.

This rearrangement joins TRBV29-1 to TRBJ2-2; 16 bases map to TRBD2. Germline CDR1 SQVTM, CDR2 ANQGSEA. Trimming took 7 bases from V and 4 from J; bases not matched to a gene: 9. The CDR3 sequence is 17 residues long. The chain's CDR3 is CSAGGLAGGPGTGELFF. As DNA, the CDR3 is TGCAGCGCCGGGGGACTAGCGGGAGGGCCGGGCACCGGGGAGCTGTTTTTT.

Regarding this clone: This specimen includes other DNA sequences encoding the same CDR3. The chain couples TRBV7-9 to TRBJ2-3; D perhaps matches TRBD2 (5 bases). The CDR3 spans 16 residues. Per germline, CDR1 SEHNR and CDR2 FQNEAQ (reference sequence). V lost 5 bases, J lost 0 bases, and 15 bases lay in between. The CDR3 coding sequence is TGTGCCAGCAGCCTTGGACTGGACTTGAGCACAGATACGCAGTATTTT. Translated, it gives CASSLGLDLSTDTQYF.

The chain has TRBV7-9 and TRBJ1-1, with TRBD1 matching over 8 bases. The CDR3 is 17 amino acids. From germline, CDR1 is SEHNR and CDR2 FQNEAQ (reference sequence). J was trimmed by 0 bases and V by 6 bases; bases with no gene match: 12. The CDR3 sequence is CASSSGGTGNLNTEAFF. The CDR3 DNA sequence: TGTGCCAGCAGTTCGGGTGGGACAGGTAATCTGAACACTGAAGCTTTCTTT.

V gene TRBV10-1 combines with J gene TRBJ2-7; the match to TRBD2 covers 14 bases. J was trimmed by 2 bases and V by 2 bases; bases with no gene match: 5. The CDR3 runs 17 residues. CDR1 and CDR2 (germline): WNHNN, SYGVQD (reference sequence). CDR3 sequence reads: CASSERTSGGSTYEQYF. CDR3 DNA: TGCGCCAGCAGTGAGAGGACTAGCGGGGGGTCCACCTACGAGCAGTACTTC.

The sample holds a few counts of this clone. This sequence joins TRBV4-3 and TRBJ2-7, with a possible D match to TRBD2 (6 bases). The CDR3 has 13 amino acids. From germline, CDR1 is LGHNA and CDR2 YSLEER. The V end lost 4 bases, the J end lost 9 bases, and 16 bases lay between the germline ends. Here the CDR3 reads CASSPNGEVVQYF. The CDR3 DNA follows: TGCGCCAGCAGCCCTAACGGGGAGGTGGTGCAGTACTTC.

This rearrangement joins TRBV7-9 to TRBJ2-1; TRBD2 is a possible D gene (5 bases). Trimming took off 5 bases at V and 5 bases at J, with 16 bases between the two ends. CDR1 and CDR2 from the germline V gene are SEHNR and FQNEAQ (reference sequence). The CDR3 covers 15 residues. CDR3 coding DNA: TGTGCCAGCAGCCTCAACCCGGGGTTCGACAATGAGCAGTTCTTC. Translating gives CASSLNPGFDNEQFF.

The V call is TRBV10-3, the J call TRBJ2-7; 8 nucleotides line up with TRBD1. Per the germline V gene, CDR1 is ENHRY and CDR2 is SYGVKD. There are 11 residues in the CDR3. Losses at the gene ends were 9 bases for V and 6 bases for J; bases not matched to a gene: 4. Here the CDR3 DNA reads TGTGCCATAGGGACAGGAGGCGAGCAGTACTTC. It yields the protein CAIGTGGEQYF.

The chain is built from TRBV6-6 and TRBJ1-5; 9 bases are shared with TRBD1. J lost 2 bases, V lost 5 bases, and 1 base had no gene match. This CDR3 is 14 amino acids long. Germline V CDR1 and CDR2: MNHNY, SVGAGI (reference sequence). The CDR3 DNA reads as TGTGCCAGCAGTCGACAGGGGGGCAATCAGCCCCAGCATTTT. The encoded protein is CASSRQGGNQPQHF.

The V and J genes are TRBV7-6 and TRBJ2-2; perhaps D is TRBD1 or TRBD2 (5 bases each). The germline gives CDR1 SGHVS, CDR2 FNYEAQ. The CDR3 has 11 amino acids. Trimming removed 8 bases from V and 5 bases from J, with 6 bases in between. The CDR3 DNA reads TGTGCCAGCGGGGGAACCGGGGAGCTGTTTTTT. This translates into CASGGTGELFF.

J is TRBJ2-5 and V is TRBV18; D gene uncertain. Germline V gene data show CDR1 as KGHSH and CDR2 as LQKENI. The V gene lost 2 bases and the J gene lost 6 bases, with 13 bases spanning the gap. The CDR3 runs to 14 residues. CDR3 coding DNA: TGTGCCAGCTCACCAAACGCCAGCGTAAAGACCCAGTACTTC. Translation: CASSPNASVKTQYF.

V and J are TRBV5-6 and TRBJ2-3; TRBD2 might be the D (7 bases). The CDR3 spans 16 residues. The germline V gene has CDR1 SGHDT and CDR2 YYEEEE. Deletions cut 4 bases from V and 4 bases from J, with 19 bases between. This chain's CDR3 is CASSPAGPGGADTQYF. CDR3 DNA: TGTGCCAGCAGCCCAGCGGGACCTGGGGGCGCAGATACGCAGTATTTT.

This chain uses TRBV7-9 with TRBJ2-1; D might be TRBD1 or TRBD2, each matching 7 bases. The CDR3 has 15 amino acids. With 2 bases removed from V and 7 bases from J, the gap between germline ends came to 15 bases. Germline V gene sequence: CDR1 SEHNR, CDR2 FQNEAQ (reference sequence). CDR3 protein: CASSLYFQGGNEQFF. CDR3 sequence (DNA): TGTGCCAGCAGCTTATATTTTCAGGGGGGGAATGAGCAGTTCTTC.

The V and J genes are TRBV5-6 and TRBJ1-2; D unclear. The CDR3 contains 11 residues. The germline V gene encodes CDR1 SGHDT and CDR2 YYEEEE. V lost 2 bases and J lost 5, with 4 bases in between. This CDR3 reads CASSFHYGYTF. In DNA form, the CDR3 reads TGTGCCAGCAGCTTCCATTATGGCTACACCTTC.

The V and J genes are TRBV29-1 and TRBJ1-1, with no clear D. CDR3 length equals 11 residues. Germline lookup yields CDR1 SQVTM and CDR2 ANQGSEA. V was clipped by 7 bases and J by 1 base, with 7 bases between them. CDR3 residues: CSDRANTEAFF. The CDR3 DNA is TGCAGCGACAGAGCGAACACTGAAGCTTTCTTT.

CDR3 loop: CASSLNQGTDTQYF. The CDR3 DNA is TGTGCCAGCAGCTTAAATCAGGGGACAGATACGCAGTATTTT. The chain uses TRBV7-9 and TRBJ2-3; TRBD1 might be the D (6 bases). The CDR3 totals 14 residues. Germline CDR1 and CDR2: SEHNR and FQNEAQ (reference sequence). Trimming took off 2 bases at V and 3 bases at J, with 9 bases between the two ends.

V usage is TRBV27 and J usage is TRBJ1-5; the D is unclear. This CDR3 region has 17 residues. From germline, CDR1 is MNHEY and CDR2 SMNVEV (reference sequence). V dropped 1 base and J dropped 0 bases, with 13 bases sitting between them. Here the CDR3 reads CASSLYSVPSSNQPQHF. The CDR3 DNA reads TGTGCCAGCAGTTTATATTCAGTCCCCTCTAGCAATCAGCCCCAGCATTTT.

The V and J genes are TRBV5-4 and TRBJ2-7, with a weak D call TRBD1 (5 bases). This CDR3 comprises 15 residues. Germline V gene sequence: CDR1 SGHNT, CDR2 YYREEE (reference sequence). Trimming cost V 5 bases and J 1 base, with 16 bases left between them. The CDR3 DNA sequence: TGTGCCAGCAGTCTGGGGCAGCCTGGTTCCTACGAGCAGTACTTC. This sequence encodes CASSLGQPGSYEQYF.

The chain is built from TRBV5-8 and TRBJ1-1; 7 nucleotides agree with TRBD1. This CDR3 contains 15 residues. J was trimmed by 2 bases and V by 0 bases; bases with no gene match: 4. Germline CDR1 and CDR2: SGHTS and YDEGEE. This CDR3 is CASSLERGRNTEAFF. CDR3 DNA sequence: TGTGCCAGCAGCTTGGAAAGGGGGCGCAACACTGAAGCTTTCTTT. The full variable domain, with the rest looked up from reference TRBV5-8 and TRBJ1-1, is EAGVTQSPTHLIKTRGQQATLRCSPISGHTSVYWYQQALGLGLQFLLWYDEGEERNRGNFPPRFSGRQFPNYSSELNVNALELEDSALYLCASSLERGRNTEAFFGQGTRLTVV.

J is TRBJ2-6 and V is TRBV6-4, with D unclear. The CDR3 loop spans 18 amino acids. Germline-derived CDR1 and CDR2 are MRHNA and SNTAGT. Deletions cut 4 bases from V and 5 bases from J, with 21 bases between. The CDR3 is CASSAFGSRQSRANVLTF. DNA of the CDR3: TGTGCCAGCAGTGCATTCGGCTCACGACAAAGTCGGGCCAACGTCCTGACTTTC.

This clone came up a few times. The rearrangement joins TRBV28 to TRBJ2-3; weak D call: TRBD2 (6 bases). Germline V gene data show CDR1 as MDHEN and CDR2 as SYDVKM. The length of the CDR3 is 14 residues. Trimming left V 3 bases short and J 1 base short, with 8 bases between. This chain's CDR3 is CASSFVAGTDTQYF. In DNA form, the CDR3 reads TGTGCCAGCAGTTTTGTAGCGGGCACAGATACGCAGTATTTT. Using reference TRBV28 and TRBJ2-3 for the parts outside the CDR3, the full variable domain is DVKVTQSSRYLVKRTGEKVFLECVQDMDHENMFWYRQDPGLGLRLIYFSYDVKMKEKGDIPEGYSVSREKKERFSLILESASTNQTSMYLCASSFVAGTDTQYFGPGTRLTVL.